This TCR beta chain was identified in a study of cytomegalovirus exposure and HLA in healthy donors. Sequencing used immunoSEQ multiplex PCR; TCRdb keeps in-frame clones, though not all of them. This repertoire shows more than 85,000 clones, around 86% found once; its top ten account for 3% to 4%. V was shortened by 6 bases and J by 8 bases, with 10 bases between the two germline ends. The CDR3 is 11 residues long. Germline loops: CDR1 ENHRY, CDR2 SYGVKD. This chain links TRBV10-3 with TRBJ1-2; D may be TRBD1 (5 bases). The source is a woman aged 18-30 years in good health and CMV-seropositive. Sequenced sample: PBMCs. The CDR3 sequence is CAIRAREGYTF. The CDR3 nucleotides are TGTGCCATCAGAGCCAGGGAAGGCTACACCTTC.